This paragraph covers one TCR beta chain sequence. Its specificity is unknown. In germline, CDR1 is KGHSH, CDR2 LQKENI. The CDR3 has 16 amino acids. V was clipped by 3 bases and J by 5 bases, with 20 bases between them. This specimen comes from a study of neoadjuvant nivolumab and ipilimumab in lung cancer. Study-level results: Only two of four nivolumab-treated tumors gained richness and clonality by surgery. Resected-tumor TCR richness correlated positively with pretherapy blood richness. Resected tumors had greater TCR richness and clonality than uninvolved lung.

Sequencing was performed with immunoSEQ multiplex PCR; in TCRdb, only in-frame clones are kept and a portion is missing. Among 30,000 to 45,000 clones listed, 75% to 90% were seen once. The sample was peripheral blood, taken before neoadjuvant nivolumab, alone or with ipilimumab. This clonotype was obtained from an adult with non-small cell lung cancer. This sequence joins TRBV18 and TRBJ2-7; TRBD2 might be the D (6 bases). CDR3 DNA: TGTGCCAGCTCACCTCAGGCCCTCCGGGACTTGCACGAGCAGTACTTC. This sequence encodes CASSPQALRDLHEQYF. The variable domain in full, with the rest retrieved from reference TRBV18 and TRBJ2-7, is NAGVMQNPRHLVRRRGQEARLRCSPMKGHSHVYWYRQLPEEGLKFMVYLQKENIIDESGMPKERFSAEFPKEGPSILRIQQVVRGDSAAYFCASSPQALRDLHEQYFGPGTRLTVT.